A few counts support the clone carrying this T cell receptor beta chain. Its antigen is unknown. This CDR3 spans 14 amino acids. The germline CDR1 and CDR2 sequences are SGHTA and FQGTGA. Trimming left V 5 bases short and J 6 bases short, with 16 bases between. This record comes from a study of T-cell memory formation after mild COVID-19. Study-level background: TCR clusters were mostly donor specific.

Study-level findings and limits: Later expanders leaned CD4+, whereas day 15 to 85 contracting clones were balanced CD4/CD8. Among clones peaking at day 37 in the second wave, SARS-CoV-2 specificity remained unconfirmed.

With constant-segment primers, 5'RACE yielded cDNA libraries of TCR alpha and TCR beta that carried sample barcodes and UMIs. TCRdb re-derived calls from the 5' RACE reads in MiXCR, one entry per CDR3 protein. Here the sample spans 130,000 to 150,000 distinct CDR3 sequences, about 19% being singletons. The clonotype originates from an adult woman who had mild COVID-19 (a few samples of this study predate the infection). Cell type and time point are not known. J is TRBJ1-1 and V is TRBV7-3; D uncertain. Input material: PBMCs or a T cell subset sorted from them (not recorded which). This CDR3 reads CASSPGREAAEAFF. CDR3 DNA sequence: TGTGCCAGCAGCCCCGGTAGGGAAGCGGCTGAAGCTTTCTTT.